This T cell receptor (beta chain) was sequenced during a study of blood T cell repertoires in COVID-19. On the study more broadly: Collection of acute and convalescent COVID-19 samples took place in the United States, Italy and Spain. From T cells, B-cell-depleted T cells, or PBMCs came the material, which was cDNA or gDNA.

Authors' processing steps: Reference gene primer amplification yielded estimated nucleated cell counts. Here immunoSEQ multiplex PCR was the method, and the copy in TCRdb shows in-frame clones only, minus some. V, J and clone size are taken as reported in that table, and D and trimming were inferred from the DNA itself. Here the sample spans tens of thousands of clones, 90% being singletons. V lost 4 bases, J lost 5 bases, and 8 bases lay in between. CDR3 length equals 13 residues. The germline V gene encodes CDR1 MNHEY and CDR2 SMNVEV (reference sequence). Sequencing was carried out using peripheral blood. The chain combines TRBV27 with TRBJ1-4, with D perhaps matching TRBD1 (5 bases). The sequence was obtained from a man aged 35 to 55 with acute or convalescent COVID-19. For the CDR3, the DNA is TGTGCCAGCAGTTGGCAGGGAAATGAAAAACTGTTTTTT. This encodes CASSWQGNEKLFF.